Following are 9 T cell receptor beta chains from one sample sequenced in a study of cytomegalovirus exposure and HLA in healthy donors. With 60 Vbeta and 13 Jbeta primers, the PCR was carried out. Assay used: immunoSEQ multiplex PCR; TCRdb lists only in-frame clones, some missing. The sample has tens of thousands of clones; roughly two thirds are singletons. Material for sequencing was PBMCs. All receptors derive from a human donor in good health.

This clone showed up just once. V is TRBV5-4 and J is TRBJ2-2, with 9 positions matching TRBD1. Germline loops: CDR1 SGHNT, CDR2 YYREEE (reference sequence). This CDR3 spans 14 amino acids. Losses at the gene ends were 4 bases for V and 10 bases for J; bases not matched to a gene: 8. The CDR3, as DNA: TGTGCCAGCAGCCCCCGGGACAGGGTCCAGGAGCTGTTTTTT. Translation: CASSPRDRVQELFF.

The genes are TRBV5-1 and TRBJ1-5, with a possible D match to TRBD1 (6 bases). The CDR3 contains 15 residues. Germline values: CDR1 SGHRS, CDR2 YFSETQ. The V and J ends lost 4 bases and 1 base respectively, with 12 bases between them. CDR3 nucleotides: TGCGCCAGCAGCCTACAGGGAATGAGCAATCAGCCCCAGCATTTT. This gives the protein CASSLQGMSNQPQHF.

V usage is TRBV27 and J usage is TRBJ2-7; 7 positions match TRBD1. With V trimmed by 4 bases and J by 5 bases, 8 bases remained unmatched. The CDR3 sequence is 14 residues long. Germline CDR1 and CDR2: MNHEY and SMNVEV (reference sequence). In nucleotides, the CDR3 is TGTGCCAGCAGTTCGGGACAGAACCTGGACGAGCAGTACTTC. Residues: CASSSGQNLDEQYF.

The chain combines TRBV18 with TRBJ2-4; tentatively, D is TRBD1 (5 bases). The CDR3 is 14 amino acids. Trimming shortened V by 3 bases and J by 4 bases, and 10 bases separated the two germline ends. The germline V gene encodes CDR1 KGHSH and CDR2 LQKENI. The CDR3 DNA is TGTGCCAGCTCACCTCCTCAGGGAAAAAACATTCAGTACTTC. Translation gives CASSPPQGKNIQYF.

The chain uses TRBV27 and TRBJ2-3; 9 bases align to TRBD1. CDR1 MNHEY and CDR2 SMNVEV come from the germline V gene (reference sequence). The CDR3 loop spans 15 amino acids. After removal of 6 bases from V and 3 bases from J, the junction contained 7 bases not matched to a gene. In DNA, the CDR3 is TGTGCCAGCAGCCTCCGGGACAGGGAGACAGATACGCAGTATTTT. It is translated as CASSLRDRETDTQYF.

The V call is TRBV29-1, the J call TRBJ2-7; 10 bases agree with TRBD2. Germline assignment: CDR1 SQVTM and CDR2 ANQGSEA. The CDR3 is made up of 13 amino acids. The V segment lost 4 bases and the J segment 3 bases; nucleotides outside the gene matches: 3. The CDR3 here is CSVASGGFYEQYF. The CDR3 coding sequence is TGCAGCGTTGCTAGCGGGGGATTCTACGAGCAGTACTTC.

The rearrangement links TRBV19 to TRBJ2-1, with 12 bases that match TRBD2. Germline values: CDR1 LNHDA, CDR2 SQIVND (reference sequence). V lost 2 bases and J lost 10; bases outside the gene matches: 0. The CDR3 spans 13 residues. CDR3 nucleotide sequence: TGTGCCAGTAGTATACTAGCGGGGGGGGAGCAGTTCTTC. Its protein product is CASSILAGGEQFF.

V is TRBV5-4 and J is TRBJ1-2; 8 bases are shared with TRBD1. This CDR3 has 15 residues. From germline, CDR1 is SGHNT and CDR2 YYREEE (reference sequence). V trimming: 7 bases; J trimming: 5 bases; junction bases outside the gene matches: 13. DNA of the CDR3: TGTGCCAGCCGTATTCAGGGGGCGAAGGGTTATGGCTACACCTTC. It encodes CASRIQGAKGYGYTF.

The V and J genes are TRBV7-8 and TRBJ2-7, with a weak D call TRBD1 (7 bases). V gave up 7 bases and J gave up 2 bases, with 18 bases separating them. CDR3 length: 15 amino acids. Germline CDR1 SGHVS, CDR2 FQNEAQ. CDR3 bases: TGTGCCAGCAACTTCCGGAGGGACAGACCCTACGAGCAGTACTTC. This codes for CASNFRRDRPYEQYF.